This T cell receptor (beta chain) was retrieved from a study of T cell changes during pregnancy in multiple sclerosis. Germline V lookup: CDR1 SGHRS, CDR2 YFSETQ. The V and J ends lost 0 bases and 8 bases, in that order; junction bases with no gene match: 6. CDR3 length: 15 residues. Produced via immunoSEQ multiplex PCR; TCRdb's table is partial and in-frame only. The table has roughly 35,000 clones, about 90% seen once. This chain uses TRBV5-1 with TRBJ2-1; the match to TRBD1 covers 9 bases. Sequencing was performed on CD4+ T cells from peripheral blood mononuclear cells, taken before pregnancy. This sequence was found in a female donor with multiple sclerosis, enrolled in a pregnancy study. The CDR3 DNA is TGCGCCAGCAGCTTGGTGGGACAGGGAATCGATGAGCAGTTCTTC. This gives the protein CASSLVGQGIDEQFF.